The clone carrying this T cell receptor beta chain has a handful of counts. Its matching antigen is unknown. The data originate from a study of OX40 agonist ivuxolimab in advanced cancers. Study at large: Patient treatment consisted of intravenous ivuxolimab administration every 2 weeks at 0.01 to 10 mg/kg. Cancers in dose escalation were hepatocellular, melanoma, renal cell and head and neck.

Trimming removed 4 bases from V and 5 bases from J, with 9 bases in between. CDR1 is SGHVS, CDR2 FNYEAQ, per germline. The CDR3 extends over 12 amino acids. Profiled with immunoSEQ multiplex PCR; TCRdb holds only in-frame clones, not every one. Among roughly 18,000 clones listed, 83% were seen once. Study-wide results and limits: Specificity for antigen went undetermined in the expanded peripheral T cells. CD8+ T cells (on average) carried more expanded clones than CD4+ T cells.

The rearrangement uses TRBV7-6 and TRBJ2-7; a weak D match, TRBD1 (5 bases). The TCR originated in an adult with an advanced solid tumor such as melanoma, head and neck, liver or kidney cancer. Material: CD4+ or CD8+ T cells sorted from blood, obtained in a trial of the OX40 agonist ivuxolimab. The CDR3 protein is CASSSQGHEQYF. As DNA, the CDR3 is TGTGCCAGCAGCTCCCAGGGCCACGAGCAGTACTTC.